These 20 T cell receptor beta chains were all obtained from the same sample, sequenced in a study of breast tumors, draining lymph nodes, adjacent tissues. TCRdb processed the multiplex PCR reads anew with MiXCR; each CDR3 protein has one entry. The sample holds about 60,000 distinct CDR3 sequences, 57% seen once. Specimen: breast tumor tissue. The receptors stem from a female donor with breast cancer. Some clones in this sample may be carry-over from other donors' samples.

The DNA of the CDR3 is TGTGCCACCAGGACTAGCGGGACAAGCCTAAATCAGCCCCAGCATTTT. Translation: CATRTSGTSLNQPQHF. J is TRBJ1-5 and V is TRBV10-3; tentative D call: TRBD1 (6 bases). V shed 10 bases and J shed 4 bases, with 23 bases lying between them. Germline V lookup: CDR1 ENHRY, CDR2 SYGVKD. This CDR3 spans 16 amino acids.

A single count supports this clonotype. J is TRBJ2-3 and V is TRBV7-2; 8 bases align to TRBD1. Germline lookup yields CDR1 SGHTA and CDR2 FQGNSA. V trimming: 6 bases; J trimming: 5 bases; junction bases outside the gene matches: 7. The CDR3 contains 14 residues. This chain's CDR3 is CASRPGGGLDTQYF. CDR3 sequence (DNA): TGTGCCAGCAGACCAGGGGGCGGGCTAGATACGCAGTATTTT.

The CDR3 DNA reads as TGTGCCAGCAGTGATTGGACAGGGGGCTCCTACGAGCAGTACTTC. The encoded protein is CASSDWTGGSYEQYF. This rearrangement joins TRBV6-1 to TRBJ2-7; 10 bases agree with TRBD1. The CDR3 has 15 residues. The ends lost 3 bases at V and 0 bases at J; junction bases unmatched: 2. CDR1 is MNHNS, CDR2 SASEGT, per germline.

The rearrangement links TRBV19 to TRBJ2-1; D unresolved. Trimming removed 3 bases from V and 12 bases from J, with 21 bases in between. The CDR3 has 15 amino acids. From germline, CDR1 is LNHDA and CDR2 SQIVND (reference sequence). DNA for the CDR3: TGTGCCAGTAGTATGGGTGGTTCCGACACAGATACGCAGTTCTTC. It encodes CASSMGGSDTDTQFF.

The J gene is TRBJ2-7, the V gene TRBV11-3, with TRBD1 identical over 7 bases. CDR1 and CDR2 from the germline V gene are SGHNT and YENEEA. CDR3 length: 13 amino acids. V lost 4 bases and J lost 6; bases outside the gene matches: 6. The CDR3 DNA is TGTGCCAGCAGCTCCTCGACAGGGCGCGAGCAGTACTTC. Translating it yields CASSSSTGREQYF.

This clonotype was observed a single time. This chain connects TRBV15 to TRBJ2-1; 12 bases align to TRBD2. Germline V gene lookup returns CDR1 LNHNV and CDR2 YYDKDF (reference sequence). J lost 5 bases, V lost 0 bases, and 11 bases had no gene match. The CDR3 loop spans 19 amino acids. The CDR3: CATSRDPPFLAGGHNEQFF. The CDR3 DNA follows: TGTGCCACCAGCAGAGATCCTCCCTTCCTAGCGGGAGGGCACAATGAGCAGTTCTTC.

This clonotype has ten or more counts. The rearrangement joins TRBV10-2 to TRBJ2-5, with D perhaps matching TRBD1 (8 bases). Trimming cost V 7 bases and J 5 bases, with 14 bases left between them. This CDR3 region has 13 residues. Per the germline V gene, CDR1 is WSHSY and CDR2 is SAAADI. The CDR3 loop is CASNGQGGETQYF. The CDR3 coding sequence is TGCGCCAGCAACGGACAGGGAGGGGAGACCCAGTACTTC.

The V and J genes are TRBV25-1 and TRBJ1-2, with D tentatively TRBD1 (6 bases). CDR1 is MGHDK and CDR2 is SYGVNS in the germline V gene. V was shortened by 1 base and J by 7 bases, with 13 bases between the two germline ends. The CDR3 sequence is 14 residues long. CDR3 DNA sequence: TGTGCCAGCAGTGAATGGCCAGGGGTGCGTGGCTACACCTTC. This encodes CASSEWPGVRGYTF.

Comments on this clonotype: A clone one base away is much larger, so this may be a read error. The chain has TRBV6-6 and TRBJ2-7; 7 nucleotides agree with TRBD2. With 11 bases clipped from V and 3 bases from J, the junction kept 7 bases outside the gene matches. The CDR3 covers 12 residues. Germline V lookup: CDR1 MNHNY, CDR2 SVGAGI (reference sequence). In DNA form, the CDR3 reads TGTGCCGCCCAGCGCGGGGGCTACGAGCAGTACTTC. Translating gives CAAQRGGYEQYF.

This clonotype was detected only once. Sequence at one end of the junction differs from germline and may be a read error. The CDR3 DNA reads TGTGCCCGCAGCCTACCAATGGACTGTGGCTACACCTTC. Translating gives CARSLPMDCGYTF. This chain links TRBV5-6 with TRBJ1-2; D unclear. Germline-derived CDR1 and CDR2 are SGHDT and YYEEEE. The CDR3 sequence is 13 residues long.

V usage is TRBV13 and J usage is TRBJ2-2; D unresolved. Germline assignment: CDR1 PRHDT and CDR2 FYEKMQ (reference sequence). Trimming took 4 bases from V and 4 from J, leaving 7 bases between them. CDR3 length equals 13 residues. The CDR3 nucleotides are TGTGCCAGCAGCTCGACGGGCACCGGGGAGCTGTTTTTT. This codes for CASSSTGTGELFF. Variable domain in full (rest from reference TRBV13 and TRBJ2-2): AAGVIQSPRHLIKEKRETATLKCYPIPRHDTVYWYQQGPGQDPQFLISFYEKMQSDKGSIPDRFSAQQFSDYHSELNMSSLELGDSALYFCASSSTGTGELFFGEGSRLTVL.

As to this clonotype: The junction does not match germline at one end; this may be a read error. The chain joins TRBV6-4 to TRBJ2-2, with 14 positions matching TRBD2. This CDR3 comprises 18 residues. Germline V gene sequence: CDR1 MRHNA, CDR2 SNTAGT. CDR3 sequence reads: CATSDGTSGGHKAGELFF. The CDR3, as DNA: TGTGCCACCAGTGACGGGACTAGCGGGGGTCACAAGGCCGGGGAGCTGTTTTTT.

This clonotype was seen repeatedly, ten times or more. J is TRBJ2-1 and V is TRBV9; 7 positions agree with TRBD2. The V segment lost 0 bases and the J segment 5 bases; nucleotides outside the gene matches: 8. Germline V gene lookup returns CDR1 SGDLS and CDR2 YYNGEE. The CDR3 runs to 16 residues. CDR3: CASSVGGGDVDNEQFF. The CDR3 DNA reads as TGTGCCAGCAGCGTAGGGGGGGGGGACGTAGACAATGAGCAGTTCTTC.

The chain couples TRBV7-9 to TRBJ2-1; perhaps TRBD1 as D (6 bases). Germline assignment: CDR1 SEHNR and CDR2 FQNEAQ (reference sequence). The CDR3 consists of 15 residues. V lost 5 bases to trimming and J lost 2 bases, with 13 bases between them. The CDR3 bases are TGTGCCAGCAGCATGGCAGGGGCCCCCTACAATGAGCAGTTCTTC. This encodes CASSMAGAPYNEQFF.

This sequence joins TRBV6-6 and TRBJ2-1; 14 bases line up with TRBD2. The germline V gene encodes CDR1 MNHNY and CDR2 SVGAGI (reference sequence). This CDR3 is 15 amino acids long. Unmatched junction bases numbered 6, after V lost 6 bases and J lost 8 bases. Written as DNA, the CDR3 is TGTGCCAGCAGGCCGACTAGCGGGAGGGCCGATGAGCAGTTCTTC. This encodes CASRPTSGRADEQFF.

This clonotype was counted at least ten times. V gene TRBV12-3 or TRBV12-4 combines with J gene TRBJ2-7; tentative D call: TRBD1 (5 bases). V was pared by 5 bases and J by 6 bases, with 11 bases between. This CDR3 comprises 12 residues. CDR3 in amino acids: CASSRPRGEQYF. The CDR3, as DNA: TGTGCCAGCAGTAGACCTAGGGGCGAGCAGTACTTC.

This clonotype showed up just a few times. Being one base from a much bigger clone, this may be a read error. V usage is TRBV11-2 and J usage is TRBJ2-7; D gene ambiguous. V lost 1 base, J lost 6 bases, and 10 bases lay in between. CDR1 is SGHAT, CDR2 FQNNGV, per germline. This CDR3 is 13 amino acids long. In DNA, the CDR3 is TGTGCCAGCAGCTTAGGTCTAGAATCCGAGCAGTACTTC. It codes for CASSLGLESEQYF.

The rearrangement uses TRBV5-1 and TRBJ1-2, with a weak D call TRBD1 (6 bases). V was pared by 2 bases and J by 4 bases, with 15 bases between. Germline CDR1 and CDR2: SGHRS and YFSETQ. The CDR3 is 15 residues long. The CDR3 is CASSFLGGEFYGYTF. For the CDR3, the DNA is TGCGCCAGCAGCTTCCTGGGGGGCGAATTCTATGGCTACACCTTC.

This clonotype showed up just once. The J gene is TRBJ1-6, the V gene TRBV29-1; the D gene is possibly TRBD1 (6 bases). In germline, CDR1 is SQVTM, CDR2 ANQGSEA. This CDR3 is 14 amino acids long. V shed 8 bases and J shed 7 bases, with 18 bases lying between them. CDR3 amino acids: CSSPTGTPNSPLHF. CDR3 DNA: TGCAGCTCCCCCACAGGGACACCGAATTCACCCCTCCACTTT. Full variable domain (rest looked up from reference TRBV29-1 and TRBJ1-6): SAVISQKPSRDICQRGTSLTIQCQVDSQVTMMFWYRQQPGQSLTLIATANQGSEATYESGFVIDKFPISRPNLTFSTLTVSNMSPEDSSIYLCSSPTGTPNSPLHFGNGTRLTVT.

This clonotype occurred a few times. The V gene is TRBV10-3, the J gene TRBJ2-5; TRBD1 is a possible D gene (5 bases). This CDR3 contains 13 residues. Trimming removed 0 bases at V and 9 bases at J, with 11 bases between. Per the germline V gene, CDR1 is ENHRY and CDR2 is SYGVKD. The CDR3 bases are TGTGCCATCAGTGAGTCGGAAAAGGGGTCCCAGTACTTC. Translating it yields CAISESEKGSQYF.